This record looks at one T cell receptor (beta chain) sequence and its context. The table came from immunoSEQ multiplex PCR; TCRdb's copy has only in-frame clones and leaves some out. The table lists 2 million to 2.5 million clones, 90% to 97% of them singletons. This sample was included in a study of shared clonotypes between healthy human individuals. V was cut by 1 base and J by 8 bases, with 14 bases left in between. CDR1 is GTSNPN, CDR2 SVGIG, per germline (reference sequence). The CDR3 is 13 amino acids. The chain combines TRBV30 with TRBJ1-2; D gene uncertain. Material: naive CD4+ T cells sorted from blood. Subset denoted: CD45RA+ positively selected. This receptor was obtained from a man younger than 30 in good health. The CDR3, as DNA: TGTGCCTGGAGTGAAGTTACCATCGGGGGCTACACCTTC. It translates to CAWSEVTIGGYTF.